This T cell receptor beta chain was sequenced in a study of a mutant IDH1 vaccine in newly diagnosed glioma (dated by TCRdb to about 2021). Turning to the overall study: Of the approximately 29 treated patients, 62.5% were male and around 38% were female, and a mean age of around 40 years was recorded. Peripheral blood was drawn at six visits: V03 (baseline), V05, V07, V10, V12 and V13. Prior to enrollment, standard therapy consisting of radiotherapy alone, temozolomide alone, or radiochemotherapy with temozolomide had been administered to patients, with the combination being received by most patients. For exploratory analyses, 25 to 30 treated patients had longitudinal TCRB deep sequencing done wherever samples were available. Study-level results and caveats: It was noted by the authors that analyses of patient blood samples could not be reproduced owing to sample limitations. Changes in the top peripheral T cell clonotypes picked up by TCRB sequencing did not appear to be linked to pseudoprogression. Availability determined which PBMC samples were chosen for TCRB deep sequencing. Immune responses induced by the vaccine were seen in 93.3% of patients across multiple MHC alleles.

The germline ends are 18 bases apart after V is trimmed by 8 bases and J by 2 bases. The CDR3 spans 15 residues, from the cysteine through the phenylalanine. The kept DNA is CDR3 alone, 45 bases in frame from the first base. Via the germline V gene (reference sequence), CDR1 is SEHNR and CDR2 FQNEAQ. The sample's time point label, in plain terms: baseline, week 1 (first vaccination visit). The label giving this sample's treatment or condition can be read as: pre-vaccination baseline after standard-of-care therapy. All donors had newly diagnosed IDH1-mutant astrocytomas of WHO grade 3 or 4 that showed loss of nuclear ATRX. The samples were drawn from NOA16, a multicentre, single-arm, open-label phase I trial in Germany that tested a mutant IDH1 peptide vaccine in humans for the first time. For immunogenicity testing, the blood drawn at visit V03 was used as the baseline sample. Genomic DNA for TCRB sequencing was extracted from EDTA blood using the DNeasy Blood and Tissue Kit.

The library relied on the immunoSEQ multiplex PCR assay. Following the manufacturer's protocol, the hsTCRB Kit was used to amplify rearranged TCR beta chain sequences. TCRB libraries were sequenced on an Illumina MiSeq. The study's processing was this. Demultiplexing, trimming and gene mapping were performed with the kit vendor's proprietary platform. Imported from immuneACCESS, the table was reduced by TCRdb to in-frame sequences with V and J called. These copies leave out some clones; in studies compared against another copy, an unresolved V gene accounts for under half, and the cause of the remainder is not known. The DNA gave D and trimming, while V, J and clone size come from that table. The sample table records more than 50,000 clones; 65% to 90% of these occur just once. Of the sample, around 2.9% is held by the ten largest clones. In regard to this clone: The antigen it recognizes is unknown. No qualities accompany the bases; no much larger clone lies one base away.

This specimen was PBMCs, taken from a glioma patient treated with radiotherapy, temozolomide or both. The rearranged segments are TRBV7-9 and TRBJ1-1, with a tentative D gene TRBD1 over 6 matching bases. This sequence was found in a man under 40 with glioma. The DNA reads TGTGCCAGCGGGATCTGGACAGCCTTCAACACTGAAGCTTTCTTT. It translates to CASGIWTAFNTEAFF.